This TCR beta chain is drawn from a study of spatial heterogeneity in lung cancer. The V gene lost 5 bases and the J gene lost 2 bases, with 16 bases spanning the gap. Germline V lookup: CDR1 MNHEY, CDR2 SVGAGI. The CDR3 has 15 residues. This clonotype was seen more than once but under ten times. Its antigen is unidentified. Time point meaning: sample taken at primary tumor resection. A total of more than 65 untreated early-stage non-small cell lung cancer patients served as donors. TCRs were sequenced from unsorted whole RNA of tumor, nontumor lung or PBMC. The study, taken as a whole, reports: Tumors with more nonsynonymous mutations had more expanded intratumoral alpha and beta TCRs.

Using its own MiXCR run on the 5' RACE reads, TCRdb lists one record per CDR3 protein. The data hold some 100,000 distinct CDR3 sequences, with about 4.4% observed a single time. This TCR was recovered from a male donor with early-stage non-small cell lung cancer. Here the sequenced sample was lung tumor tissue, taken at surgery. The J gene is TRBJ2-7, the V gene TRBV6-5; D is ambiguous. CDR3 DNA sequence: TGTGCCAGCAGTCGGTCTCGGACGCCTACCTACGAGCAGTACTTC. It specifies CASSRSRTPTYEQYF.